This T cell receptor beta chain came from a study of T-cell reconstitution after alpha-beta-depleted transplantation in children. Regarding the study as a whole: Newly generated T cells supplied most T-cell counts and diversity one year post-transplant. Where some patients showed high TCRbeta diversity at day 60, it came from recipient T cells and thymic progenitors that had survived.

On this clonotype: Antigen unknown.

Unique molecular identifiers tagged the TCRbeta library. From the PCR reads, TCRdb called clonotypes with MiXCR, one entry per CDR3 protein. Of 750,000 to 950,000 distinct CDR3 sequences listed, roughly 15% are singletons. The CDR3 is 14 amino acids. Trimming removed 2 bases from V and 6 bases from J, with 11 bases in between. Germline CDR1 is MNHNS and CDR2 is SASEGT. The chain combines TRBV6-1 with TRBJ2-1; D call uncertain. The specimen was PBMCs, mostly from graft donor cells, collected 360 days after TCRalphabeta/CD19-depleted stem cell transplant. This clonotype was obtained from a male patient younger than 18 who had a stem cell transplant for acute lymphoblastic leukemia, so the T cells may come from the graft donor. Here the CDR3 reads CASSERKGPNEQFF. The CDR3 DNA reads as TGTGCCAGCAGTGAACGAAAAGGCCCCAATGAGCAGTTCTTC.